The 9 T cell receptor beta chains below come from one sample, sequenced in a study of vaccination and CD4 T cells after COVID-19. With the Oncomine TCR Beta short-read assay, DNA from cultured CD4+ T cells was sequenced. MiXCR was run by TCRdb on the PCR reads, yielding one entry per CDR3 protein. The sample gives about 20,000 distinct CDR3 sequences, approximately 32% of which show up once; 12% is in the top ten. No cognate antigen is known for these TCRs. Treatment noted: approximately 9-day PBMC culture with coronavirus spike peptide pools or control peptides (ViraFEST assay). Sample: cultured CD4+ T cells from blood. The source of these receptors is a human donor with COVID-19.

This chain links TRBV18 with TRBJ1-1, with no clear D. Trimming left V 6 bases short and J 4 bases short, with 12 bases between. Germline V gives CDR1 KGHSH, CDR2 LQKENI. There are 13 residues in the CDR3. For the CDR3, the DNA is TGTGCCAGCTCCCCAGAAAGTATCACTGAAGCTTTCTTT. Translating it yields CASSPESITEAFF.

This chain links TRBV11-3 with TRBJ2-3, with D tentatively TRBD1 (5 bases). Germline V gene lookup returns CDR1 SGHNT and CDR2 YENEEA. The CDR3 has 14 residues. V shed 3 bases and J shed 4 bases, with 11 bases lying between them. DNA of the CDR3: TGTGCCAGCAGCTTCTCGGCAGGGTCAGATACGCAGTATTTT. Protein sequence: CASSFSAGSDTQYF.

The sample holds a few counts of this clonotype. The chain links TRBV27 to TRBJ2-5; D possibly corresponds to TRBD2 (5 bases). Trimming removed 2 bases at V and 1 base at J, with 11 bases between. The CDR3 runs 15 residues. Germline V gives CDR1 MNHEY, CDR2 SMNVEV (reference sequence). CDR3 loop: CASSLSGRGQETQYF. The DNA of the CDR3 is TGTGCCAGCAGTTTAAGTGGACGGGGCCAAGAGACCCAGTACTTC.

A single count supports this clonotype. The chain couples TRBV20-1 to TRBJ2-7, with a tentative D call TRBD2 (5 bases). This CDR3 has 14 amino acids. The germline CDR1 and CDR2 sequences are DFQATT and SNEGSKA (reference sequence). The ends were cut back, 3 bases at V and 5 bases at J, with 17 bases in the middle. The CDR3 coding sequence is TGCAGTGCTAGTGCACCCTCTACTAGAGACGAGCAGTACTTC. The encoded protein is CSASAPSTRDEQYF.

The rearrangement uses TRBV6-5 and TRBJ2-4; a possible D gene is TRBD1 (5 bases). The V and J ends lost 0 bases and 1 base respectively, with 10 bases between them. This CDR3 region has 16 residues. The germline gives CDR1 MNHEY, CDR2 SVGAGI. The CDR3 here is CASSYSPGLAKNIQYF. The CDR3, as DNA: TGTGCCAGCAGTTACTCGCCAGGGCTGGCCAAAAACATTCAGTACTTC.

The chain carries TRBV6-4 and TRBJ1-1; TRBD1 might be the D (6 bases). This CDR3 has 13 residues. In germline, CDR1 is MRHNA, CDR2 SNTAGT. Trimming removed 5 bases from V and 6 bases from J, with 13 bases in between. CDR3 nucleotide sequence: TGTGCCAGCAGTACAGGGCTGGGATCTGAAGCTTTCTTT. Amino acids: CASSTGLGSEAFF.

The rearrangement uses TRBV2 and TRBJ2-1, with a possible D match to TRBD2 (6 bases). In germline, CDR1 is SNHLY, CDR2 FYNNEI. The germline V and J ends were trimmed by 1 base and 8 bases, with 9 bases remaining between them. CDR3 length: 13 residues. The CDR3 sequence is CASSEVSSDEQFF. The CDR3 DNA is TGTGCCAGCAGTGAAGTCTCTAGCGATGAGCAGTTCTTC.

The chain links TRBV4-3 to TRBJ1-1; TRBD1 agrees at 9 bases. This CDR3 contains 18 residues. The V gene's germline CDR1 is LGHNA and CDR2 YSLEER. J lost 0 bases, V lost 2 bases, and 10 bases had no gene match. CDR3 DNA sequence: TGCGCCAGCAGCCAACGGGGCGGACAGGGGATTATGAACACTGAAGCTTTCTTT. This gives the protein CASSQRGGQGIMNTEAFF.

There are a few counts of this clonotype. The J gene is TRBJ1-4, the V gene TRBV27, with D unresolved. CDR3 length: 17 amino acids. Trimming pared 1 base from V and 0 bases from J, leaving 12 bases between. The V gene's germline CDR1 is MNHEY and CDR2 SMNVEV (reference sequence). The CDR3 DNA is TGTGCCAGCAGTTTATTGCCCGCCCAGTCAACTAATGAAAAACTGTTTTTT. This gives the protein CASSLLPAQSTNEKLFF.